This TCR beta chain was profiled in a study of shared clonotypes between healthy human individuals. Study-wide background: Each donor's CD8 memory used one plate, CD8 naive two, each CD4 subset three. Study-wide points: Naive subsets tended to show greater estimated richness than memory subsets.

Produced via immunoSEQ multiplex PCR; TCRdb's table is partial and in-frame only. Here the sample spans approximately 700,000 clones, about three quarters being singletons. This clone has just a few counts. Its antigen is as yet unknown. A read error may be the cause here, since a much bigger clone is one base away. This CDR3 is also generated by other DNA sequences in the sample. CD45RA+ naive and CD45RA-negative memory subsets were separated from CD4+ cells. Germline V gene lookup returns CDR1 SGHAT and CDR2 FQDESV (reference sequence). The CDR3 loop spans 14 amino acids. Trimming left V 3 bases short and J 0 bases short, with 9 bases between.

The sequenced material came from memory CD4+ T cells sorted from blood. Documented subset: CD45RA-negative fraction. The chain joins TRBV11-1 to TRBJ2-7; D ambiguous. The sequence was obtained from a woman in her twenties or thirties in good health. CDR3 residues: CASSFQRDSYEQYF. In DNA form, the CDR3 reads TGTGCCAGCAGCTTTCAAAGAGACTCCTACGAGCAGTACTTC.